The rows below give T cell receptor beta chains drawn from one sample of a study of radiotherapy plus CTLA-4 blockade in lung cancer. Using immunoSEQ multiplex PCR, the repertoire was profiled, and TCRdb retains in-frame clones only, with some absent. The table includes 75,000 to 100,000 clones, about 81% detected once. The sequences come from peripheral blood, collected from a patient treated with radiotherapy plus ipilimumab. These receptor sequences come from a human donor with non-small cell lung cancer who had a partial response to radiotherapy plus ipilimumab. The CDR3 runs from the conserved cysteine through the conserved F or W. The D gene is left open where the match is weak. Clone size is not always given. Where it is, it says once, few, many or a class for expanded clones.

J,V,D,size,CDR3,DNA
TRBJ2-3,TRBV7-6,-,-,CASSPPGGGRIGDTQYF,TGTGCCAGCAGCCCCCCCGGGGGCGGGAGAATCGGGGATACGCAGTATTTT
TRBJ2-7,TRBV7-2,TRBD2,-,CASSSRTSGYEQYF,TGTGCCAGCAGCTCGCGGACTAGCGGCTACGAGCAGTACTTC
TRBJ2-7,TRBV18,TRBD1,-,CASSSGQVGYEQYF,TGTGCCAGCTCATCAGGACAGGTGGGCTACGAGCAGTACTTC
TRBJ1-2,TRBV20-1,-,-,CSARQVYGYTF,TGCAGTGCTAGGCAGGTCTATGGCTACACCTTC
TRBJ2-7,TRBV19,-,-,CASRDGQGGYEQYF,TGTGCCAGTAGAGACGGGCAGGGAGGCTACGAGCAGTACTTC
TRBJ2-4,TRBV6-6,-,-,CASSYSQGTTKNIQYF,TGTGCCAGCAGTTACTCGCAGGGGACAACCAAAAACATTCAGTACTTC
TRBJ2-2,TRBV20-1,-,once,CSAADTGELFF,TGCAGTGCTGCGGACACCGGGGAGCTGTTTTTT
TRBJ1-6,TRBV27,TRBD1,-,CASSLTGTGANMYNSPLHF,TGTGCCAGCAGTTTAACAGGGACAGGGGCCAATATGTATAATTCACCCCTCCACTTT
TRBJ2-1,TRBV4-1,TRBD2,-,CASSQATSGVYNEQFF,TGCGCCAGCAGCCAAGCGACTAGCGGGGTCTACAATGAGCAGTTCTTC
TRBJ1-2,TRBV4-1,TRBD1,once,CASSLSGQYYGYTF,TGCGCCAGCAGCCTATCGGGACAGTACTATGGCTACACCTTC
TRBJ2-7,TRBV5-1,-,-,CASSPQGSYEQYF,TGCGCCAGCAGCCCACAGGGATCCTACGAGCAGTACTTC
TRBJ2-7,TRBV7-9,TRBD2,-,CASTLRGLASGGGEQYF,TGTGCCAGCACCCTCAGAGGATTAGCGTCGGGAGGGGGCGAGCAGTACTTC
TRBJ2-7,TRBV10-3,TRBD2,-,CAISESTSGALQHEQYF,TGTGCCATCAGTGAGTCTACTAGCGGAGCCCTTCAGCACGAGCAGTACTTC
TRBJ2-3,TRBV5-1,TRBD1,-,CASSLEDRGTDTQYF,TGCGCCAGCAGCTTGGAAGACAGGGGAACAGATACGCAGTATTTT
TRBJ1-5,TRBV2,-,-,CASSGGTGRSNQPQHF,TGTGCCAGCAGTGGGGGTACAGGGCGTAGCAATCAGCCCCAGCATTTT
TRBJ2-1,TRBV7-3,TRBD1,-,CASSLQGDDEQFF,TGTGCCAGCAGCCTGCAGGGGGATGATGAGCAGTTCTTC
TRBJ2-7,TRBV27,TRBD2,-,CASRGFSGRAIGEQYF,TGTGCCAGCAGGGGCTTTAGCGGGAGGGCAATTGGAGAGCAGTACTTC
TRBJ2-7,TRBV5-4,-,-,CASKVGAGAYEQYF,TGTGCCAGCAAAGTAGGGGCAGGGGCCTACGAGCAGTACTTC
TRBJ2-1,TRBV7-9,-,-,CASRTRGGGLNEQFF,TGTGCCAGCAGGACTAGGGGGGGAGGTTTAAATGAGCAGTTCTTC
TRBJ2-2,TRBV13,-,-,CASSSPLGSLNTGELFF,TGTGCCAGCAGCTCTCCCCTCGGGAGTTTGAACACCGGGGAGCTGTTTTTT
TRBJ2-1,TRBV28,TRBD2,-,CASLLSGRPNEQFF,TGTGCCAGTTTGTTGAGCGGGAGGCCCAATGAGCAGTTCTTC
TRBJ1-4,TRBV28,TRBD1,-,CASTRGLSHGEKLFF,TGTGCCAGCACCAGGGGGCTCTCCCATGGCGAAAAACTGTTTTTT
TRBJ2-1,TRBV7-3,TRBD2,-,CASSLTRLAGDEQFF,TGTGCCAGCAGCTTAACCCGATTAGCGGGGGATGAGCAGTTCTTC